These 27 T cell receptor beta chains share one sample of origin, sequenced in a study of monozygotic twins with inflammatory bowel disease. TCRdb reanalyzed the 5' RACE reads and collapses them to one entry per CDR3 protein, without DNA. The sample has approximately 110,000 distinct CDR3 sequences; the top ten hold 9.5% to 15%. Sequencing was carried out using blood. The receptors come from a human donor with ulcerative colitis or Crohn's disease, or a healthy co-twin of an affected twin (not recorded which).

The gene calls are TRBV11-3 and TRBJ2-4; TCRdb's D gene call, TRBD2, goes unchecked for lack of DNA. This CDR3 is built from 14 residues. Germline CDR1 reads SGHNT; CDR2 reads YENEEA. CDR3: CASSLEAEGNIQYF.

The rearrangement uses TRBV10-3 and TRBJ2-7; TCRdb lists TRBD2, though no DNA is available to test this call. Germline CDR1 ENHRY, CDR2 SYGVKD. This CDR3 region has 14 residues. This CDR3 reads CAIRELGGRHEQYF.

The chain recombines TRBV7-9 with TRBJ1-2; TCRdb's D gene call, TRBD1, goes unchecked for lack of DNA. The CDR3 runs to 15 residues. CDR1 SEHNR and CDR2 FQNEAQ come from the germline V gene (reference sequence). This chain's CDR3 is CASSLRLAGASGYTF.

This chain's CDR3 is CSVGQGSNQPQHF. This chain joins TRBV29-1 and TRBJ1-5; TCRdb's assignment of TRBD1 cannot be checked, as there is no DNA. CDR1 and CDR2 from the germline V gene are SQVTM and ANQGSEA. This CDR3 is 13 amino acids long.

The rearrangement links TRBV28 to TRBJ2-7; TCRdb reports TRBD1, a call that lacks DNA to check it against. This CDR3 is built from 16 residues. Germline CDR1 reads MDHEN; CDR2 reads SYDVKM. The CDR3 protein is CASSTPQGDGTYEQYF.

The CDR3: CASSPIGTANSGANVLTF. The gene calls are TRBV18 and TRBJ2-6; TCRdb calls TRBD1, which cannot be checked without DNA. In germline, CDR1 is KGHSH, CDR2 LQKENI. The CDR3 spans 18 residues.

The rearrangement links TRBV7-9 to TRBJ2-1; TCRdb calls TRBD1, which cannot be checked without DNA. Germline V gene sequence: CDR1 SEHNR, CDR2 FQNEAQ (reference sequence). This CDR3 is 12 amino acids long. The CDR3 sequence: CASSQGRGGQFF.

The rearrangement uses TRBV5-4 and TRBJ2-2; without DNA, the TCRdb call of TRBD1 cannot be checked. This CDR3 is 16 amino acids long. Germline CDR1 is SGHNT and CDR2 is YYREEE (reference sequence). The CDR3 sequence: CASSFFGSARGGELFF.

The gene calls are TRBV27 and TRBJ2-7; the D call of TRBD2 rests on TCRdb alone, since no DNA is present to check it. CDR1 is MNHEY and CDR2 is SMNVEV in the germline V gene (reference sequence). This CDR3 spans 15 amino acids. CDR3 region: CASIPASGRSYEQYF.

The chain recombines TRBV5-1 with TRBJ1-4; TCRdb designates TRBD1, a call that cannot be tested without DNA. The CDR3 has 15 residues. Germline lookup yields CDR1 SGHRS and CDR2 YFSETQ. CDR3 amino acids: CASSLVTGGYEKLFF.

This chain connects TRBV13 to TRBJ1-2. The germline V gene encodes CDR1 PRHDT and CDR2 FYEKMQ (reference sequence). The CDR3 runs 16 residues. CDR3 region: CASSLGRQTSNYGYTF.

The V call is TRBV7-3, the J call TRBJ2-3; TCRdb's D call of TRBD2 is untestable without DNA. This CDR3 contains 14 residues. Germline-derived CDR1 and CDR2 are SGHTA and FQGTGA. CDR3 sequence reads: CASSERAGPDTQYF.

The rearrangement links TRBV20-1 to TRBJ2-7; TCRdb names TRBD1, which stays unverified in the absence of DNA. The CDR3 totals 13 residues. CDR1 DFQATT and CDR2 SNEGSKA come from the germline V gene (reference sequence). CDR3 protein: CSANRAMFHEQYF.

This chain links TRBV19 with TRBJ1-5; TCRdb names TRBD1, which stays unverified in the absence of DNA. The CDR3 extends over 18 amino acids. The germline CDR1 and CDR2 sequences are LNHDA and SQIVND (reference sequence). CDR3 loop: CASSIVWDRDYSNQPQHF.

The chain combines TRBV28 with TRBJ2-7; TCRdb selects TRBD1, and the lack of DNA leaves this call unchecked. The CDR3 is 11 residues long. The germline V gene encodes CDR1 MDHEN and CDR2 SYDVKM. CDR3 amino acids: CASRDRGEQYF.

J is TRBJ1-1 and V is TRBV5-1. Germline V gene lookup returns CDR1 SGHRS and CDR2 YFSETQ. The CDR3 has 13 amino acids. This chain's CDR3 is CASSSTSNTEAFF.

The chain recombines TRBV12-3 or TRBV12-4 with TRBJ2-3; the D gene TCRdb calls, TRBD1, cannot be checked with no DNA. The CDR3 is made up of 18 amino acids. CDR3 sequence: CASSLFVGERTGGDTQYF.

The chain uses TRBV12-5 and TRBJ2-3; TCRdb indicates TRBD2, and absent DNA this call remains unverified. The CDR3 length is 18 residues. Germline loops: CDR1 LGHNT, CDR2 FRNRAP. The CDR3 loop is CASGLPWGLAARADTQYF.

V is TRBV7-2 and J is TRBJ1-1. Per germline, CDR1 SGHTA and CDR2 FQGNSA. CDR3 length: 14 residues. Here the CDR3 reads CASSLFHKNTEAFF.

This chain connects TRBV12-3 or TRBV12-4 to TRBJ1-2; the TCRdb call, TRBD1, lacks DNA for checking. This CDR3 has 14 residues. The CDR3 sequence: CASRDSLQNYGYTF.

V gene TRBV6-5 combines with J gene TRBJ2-1; TCRdb indicates TRBD1, and absent DNA this call remains unverified. The CDR3 totals 12 residues. From germline, CDR1 is MNHEY and CDR2 SVGAGI. CDR3 sequence reads: CAARDGYNEQFF.

This chain joins TRBV5-1 and TRBJ2-3; TCRdb's D gene call, TRBD1, goes unchecked for lack of DNA. The CDR3 covers 14 residues. Germline V gives CDR1 SGHRS, CDR2 YFSETQ. The chain's CDR3 is CASSRDDLTDTQYF.

The V and J genes are TRBV7-9 and TRBJ1-3; lacking DNA, the TRBD1 call made by TCRdb goes unchecked. The germline V gene encodes CDR1 SEHNR and CDR2 FQNEAQ (reference sequence). The CDR3 is 15 residues long. CDR3 sequence reads: CASSGGRVAGNTIYF.

The chain is built from TRBV20-1 and TRBJ2-4; TCRdb reports TRBD1, a call that lacks DNA to check it against. The CDR3 length is 17 residues. Germline V CDR1 and CDR2: DFQATT, SNEGSKA (reference sequence). Here the CDR3 reads CSARVGAARGYENIQYF.

The rearrangement links TRBV12-3 or TRBV12-4 to TRBJ2-3; the D call of TRBD1 rests on TCRdb alone, since no DNA is present to check it. This CDR3 has 14 residues. The CDR3 here is CASRIAGGADTQYF.

The chain employs TRBV15 and TRBJ1-2; there is no DNA to check the TCRdb D call of TRBD1. The CDR3 loop spans 17 amino acids. Germline V gives CDR1 LNHNV, CDR2 YYDKDF (reference sequence). The CDR3 spells CATSRALQTARPNGYTF.

The rearrangement joins TRBV12-3 or TRBV12-4 to TRBJ2-5; TCRdb reports TRBD2, a call that lacks DNA to check it against. The CDR3 runs 15 residues. The CDR3: CASSLVAGGGETQYF.